This TCR beta chain was sequenced for a study of blood T cell repertoires in COVID-19. Across the study: Spain, Italy and the United States supplied samples that represented acute and convalescent COVID-19.

The V and J ends lost 2 bases and 10 bases, in that order; junction bases with no gene match: 9. This CDR3 comprises 16 residues. The germline V gene has CDR1 MNHEY and CDR2 SVGAGI. Authors' methods: Cell counts per sample came from amplifying reference gene primers. TCRdb's copy holds only in-frame clones and misses some; the assay was immunoSEQ multiplex PCR. V and J calls and clone size are those listed in that table; D and trimming were worked out from the DNA. The table shows roughly 64,000 clones, with approximately 80% occurring only once. The sample comprised peripheral blood. The sequence was collected from a woman aged 55-69 years with acute or convalescent COVID-19. The V call is TRBV6-5, the J call TRBJ1-6; 9 bases line up with TRBD1. CDR3 in DNA: TGTGCCAGCAGTTACGGGACAGGGACTGAGGGCTCACCCCTCCACTTT. Residues: CASSYGTGTEGSPLHF.